Below are 27 T cell receptor beta chains sequenced from a single sample in a study of cytomegalovirus exposure and HLA in healthy donors. The PCR made use of 60 Vbeta and 13 Jbeta primers. Profiling relied on immunoSEQ multiplex PCR, and the TCRdb table lists in-frame clones only, not all of them. The profile shows roughly 130,000 clones, about 8.5% of them singletons. The sample consisted of PBMCs. The source is a man in his forties in good health and CMV-seronegative.

This clone occurred a few times. The genes are TRBV5-4 and TRBJ1-6, with a possible D match to TRBD1 (5 bases). Germline values: CDR1 SGHNT, CDR2 YYREEE (reference sequence). The CDR3 contains 16 residues. V shed 0 bases and J shed 10 bases, with 17 bases lying between them. CDR3 in amino acids: CASSLEMGGTGSPLHF. The CDR3 nucleotides are TGTGCCAGCAGCTTGGAGATGGGCGGGACTGGGTCACCCCTCCACTTT.

This clone was counted a few times. The V call is TRBV5-1, the J call TRBJ2-1; D might be TRBD2 (6 bases). Germline assignment: CDR1 SGHRS and CDR2 YFSETQ. The CDR3 sequence is 13 residues long. With 4 bases removed from V and 5 bases from J, the gap between germline ends came to 10 bases. The CDR3 loop is CASSIGGNNEQFF. The CDR3 coding sequence is TGCGCCAGCAGCATCGGGGGAAACAATGAGCAGTTCTTC.

The rearrangement uses TRBV7-8 and TRBJ1-4, with D unresolved. Germline CDR1 reads SGHVS; CDR2 reads FQNEAQ. The CDR3 length is 17 residues. Trimming took 0 bases from V and 5 from J, leaving 16 bases between them. CDR3 in DNA: TGTGCCAGCAGCTTAGCGGTTAGCCAGCGGATAAATGAAAAACTGTTTTTT. Translation gives CASSLAVSQRINEKLFF. Based on the CDR3 plus reference TRBV7-8 and TRBJ1-4, the full variable domain is GAGVSQSPRYKVAKRGQDVALRCDPISGHVSLFWYQQALGQGPEFLTYFQNEAQLDKSGLPSDRFFAERPEGSVSTLKIQRTQQEDSAVYLCASSLAVSQRINEKLFFGSGTQLSVL.

In this sample, this clone turned up a few times. The gene calls are TRBV5-1 and TRBJ1-5; 10 nucleotides line up with TRBD1. The CDR3 spans 15 residues. Germline CDR1 is SGHRS and CDR2 is YFSETQ. With V trimmed by 4 bases and J by 7 bases, 8 bases remained unmatched. The CDR3 DNA sequence: TGCGCCAGCAGCCCCCGACAGGGGGCCGGACAGCCCCAGCATTTT. Translation: CASSPRQGAGQPQHF. The entire variable domain, with the rest obtained from reference TRBV5-1 and TRBJ1-5, is as follows: KAGVTQTPRYLIKTRGQQVTLSCSPISGHRSVSWYQQTPGQGLQFLFEYFSETQRNKGNFPGRFSGRQFSNSRSEMNVSTLELGDSALYLCASSPRQGAGQPQHFGDGTRLSIL.

This clone has a handful of counts. This sequence joins TRBV4-1 and TRBJ2-1, with TRBD2 matching over 8 bases. The ends lost 4 bases at V and 8 bases at J; junction bases unmatched: 7. Per the germline V gene, CDR1 is MGHRA and CDR2 is YSYEKL. The CDR3 is made up of 14 amino acids. CDR3 DNA: TGCGCCAGCAGCCCCGTCGGGAGGGCCCATGAGCAGTTCTTC. Its protein product is CASSPVGRAHEQFF.

The gene calls are TRBV5-8 and TRBJ1-2; 7 nucleotides agree with TRBD1. The length of the CDR3 is 14 residues. Germline V CDR1 and CDR2: SGHTS, YDEGEE. After removal of 0 bases from V and 13 bases from J, the junction contained 12 bases not matched to a gene. CDR3 DNA sequence: TGTGCCAGCAGCTTGGGTCTGGGACAGCGTCTCTCCACCTTC. This encodes CASSLGLGQRLSTF.

The genes are TRBV4-3 and TRBJ2-7; no firm D call. Germline V gives CDR1 LGHNA, CDR2 YSLEER. The V and J ends lost 0 bases and 7 bases respectively, with 13 bases between them. The CDR3 runs 14 residues. Written as DNA, the CDR3 is TGCGCCAGCAGCCAAGAGAAAACCCCCGGGGAGCAGTACTTC. Residues: CASSQEKTPGEQYF.

There are a few counts of this clone. The J gene is TRBJ2-5, the V gene TRBV6-1; the D gene is possibly TRBD1 (7 bases). The CDR3 covers 15 residues. V lost 1 base, J lost 4 bases, and 13 bases lay in between. CDR1 and CDR2 from the germline V gene are MNHNS and SASEGT. As DNA, the CDR3 is TGTGCCAGCAGTGAAGGGAGGGGGCCTGTAGAGACCCAGTACTTC. Translation: CASSEGRGPVETQYF.

V is TRBV16 and J is TRBJ2-4; no definite D call. Deletions cut 2 bases from V and 3 bases from J, with 17 bases between. Germline V gene data show CDR1 as KGHSY and CDR2 as FQNENV. CDR3 length equals 17 residues. The CDR3 DNA follows: TGTGCCAGCAGCCAACGTTGGGCAGGTAGTGACAAAAACATTCAGTACTTC. Its protein is CASSQRWAGSDKNIQYF. The entire variable domain, with the rest obtained from reference TRBV16 and TRBJ2-4, is as follows: GEEVAQTPKHLVRGEGQKAKLYCAPIKGHSYVFWYQQVLKNEFKFLISFQNENVFDETGMPKERFSAKCLPNSPCSLEIQATKLEDSAVYFCASSQRWAGSDKNIQYFGAGTRLSVL.

This chain links TRBV7-9 with TRBJ1-5; D may be TRBD1 (6 bases). From germline, CDR1 is SEHNR and CDR2 FQNEAQ (reference sequence). CDR3 size: 13 residues. Trimming stripped 2 bases from V and 4 bases from J, with 6 bases between. The CDR3 loop reads CASSLQGNQPQHF. In DNA form, the CDR3 reads TGTGCCAGCAGCTTACAGGGGAATCAGCCCCAGCATTTT.

In its sample, this clone was seen a few times. This rearrangement joins TRBV9 to TRBJ2-7, with D maybe TRBD1 (5 bases). There are 14 residues in the CDR3. In germline, CDR1 is SGDLS, CDR2 YYNGEE. V was clipped by 0 bases and J by 3 bases, with 10 bases between them. The CDR3 region has the DNA TGTGCCAGCAGCGTAGGGACATTCGACTACGAGCAGTACTTC. Translation gives CASSVGTFDYEQYF.

The gene calls are TRBV4-2 and TRBJ2-1; D may be TRBD2 (6 bases). CDR3 size: 16 residues. Trimming took 2 bases from V and 8 from J, leaving 19 bases between them. The germline V gene encodes CDR1 LGHNA and CDR2 YNFKEQ. The CDR3 protein is CASSQRPSAGWDEQFF. The CDR3 DNA sequence: TGTGCCAGCAGCCAAAGGCCCTCTGCGGGGTGGGATGAGCAGTTCTTC.

This clone was seen a few times. This sequence joins TRBV10-1 and TRBJ2-1, with TRBD2 identical over 9 bases. Germline V CDR1 and CDR2: WNHNN, SYGVQD (reference sequence). This CDR3 has 15 residues. Trimming cost V 0 bases and J 5 bases; bases outside gene matches: 2. CDR3 coding DNA: TGCGCCAGCAGTGAGTCGCAGCGGGGGGACAATGAGCAGTTCTTC. Amino acid sequence: CASSESQRGDNEQFF.

This clone occurred a few times. The CDR3 sequence: CASSTVFANTEAFF. The CDR3 nucleotides are TGTGCCAGCAGTACAGTCTTTGCGAACACTGAAGCTTTCTTT. The chain combines TRBV6-1 with TRBJ1-1; D not resolved. The CDR3 contains 14 residues. Trimming cost V 5 bases and J 1 base, with 11 bases left between them. CDR1 MNHNS and CDR2 SASEGT come from the germline V gene.

In its sample, this clone was seen a few times. The V call is TRBV7-7, the J call TRBJ2-1; TRBD1 might be the D (6 bases). The V end lost 3 bases, the J end lost 2 bases, and 11 bases lay between the germline ends. CDR3 length: 15 residues. Looked up from germline, CDR1 is SSHAT and CDR2 is FNYEAQ (reference sequence). CDR3 amino acids: CASSFGDITYNEQFF. Written as DNA, the CDR3 is TGTGCCAGCAGCTTTGGGGACATAACCTACAATGAGCAGTTCTTC.

This clone has just a few counts. The rearrangement uses TRBV7-7 and TRBJ2-5, with D possibly being TRBD1 (6 bases). This CDR3 spans 14 amino acids. Germline V gene data show CDR1 as SSHAT and CDR2 as FNYEAQ (reference sequence). V lost 5 bases and J 1 base, leaving 11 bases between the germline ends. In nucleotides, the CDR3 is TGTGCCAGCAGCACAGACAGGATCCAAGAGACCCAGTACTTC. Translating gives CASSTDRIQETQYF. Based on the CDR3 plus reference TRBV7-7 and TRBJ2-5, the full variable domain is GAGVSQSPRYKVTKRGQDVTLRCDPISSHATLYWYQQALGQGPEFLTYFNYEAQPDKSGLPSDRFSAERPEGSISTLTIQRTEQRDSAMYRCASSTDRIQETQYFGPGTRLLVL.

This chain connects TRBV19 to TRBJ2-7; 7 bases line up with TRBD2. This CDR3 spans 14 amino acids. V lost 2 bases and J lost 3; bases outside the gene matches: 4. Germline-derived CDR1 and CDR2 are LNHDA and SQIVND (reference sequence). This chain's CDR3 is CASSIPGGSYEQYF. The CDR3 DNA follows: TGTGCCAGTAGTATACCCGGGGGGAGCTACGAGCAGTACTTC.

Only a few counts were recorded for this clone. V and J are TRBV5-1 and TRBJ2-7, with 12 bases that match TRBD2. With V trimmed by 3 bases and J by 2 bases, 6 bases remained unmatched. In germline, CDR1 is SGHRS, CDR2 YFSETQ. The CDR3 extends over 16 amino acids. The DNA for the CDR3 is TGCGCCAGCAGCTCTCGACTAGCGGGGGACGCCTACGAGCAGTACTTC. Encoded protein: CASSSRLAGDAYEQYF.

This clone was seen a handful of times. The gene calls are TRBV27 and TRBJ2-3, with TRBD2 as a possible D gene (5 bases). The CDR3 contains 16 residues. From germline, CDR1 is MNHEY and CDR2 SMNVEV (reference sequence). Trimming stripped 4 bases from V and 0 bases from J, with 14 bases between. DNA for the CDR3: TGTGCCAGCAGTTCAATAGACGGGGAAAGCACAGATACGCAGTATTTT. Amino acid sequence: CASSSIDGESTDTQYF.

This clone was counted a few times. This chain connects TRBV5-1 to TRBJ2-2; no clear D. The germline V gene encodes CDR1 SGHRS and CDR2 YFSETQ. This CDR3 spans 14 amino acids. V lost 0 bases, J lost 3 bases, and 6 bases lay in between. CDR3 sequence (DNA): TGCGCCAGCAGCTTGGCGGTCGACACCGGGGAGCTGTTTTTT. Protein: CASSLAVDTGELFF.

The rearrangement uses TRBV23-1 and TRBJ1-1; D is unresolved. TRBV23-1 has ORF status, its function being uncertain. This CDR3 contains 13 residues. V was clipped by 4 bases and J by 5 bases, with 11 bases between them. The CDR3 is CASSRTGKTEAFF. The DNA for the CDR3 is TGCGCCAGCAGTCGGACGGGGAAAACTGAAGCTTTCTTT.

The rearrangement uses TRBV6-6 and TRBJ2-3; maybe TRBD2 (6 bases). This CDR3 has 16 amino acids. Germline lookup yields CDR1 MNHNY and CDR2 SVGAGI (reference sequence). Trimming stripped 0 bases from V and 6 bases from J, with 16 bases between. The CDR3 nucleotides read TGTGCCAGCAGTTACTCGTGGTATGCGGGGTTGGATACGCAGTATTTT. Translation gives CASSYSWYAGLDTQYF.

V and J are TRBV4-2 and TRBJ2-1, with 11 bases lining up with TRBD2. V was pared by 0 bases and J by 3 bases, with 4 bases of the junction left unmatched. The CDR3 runs 17 residues. Germline V gene sequence: CDR1 LGHNA, CDR2 YNFKEQ. In DNA, the CDR3 is TGTGCCAGCAGCCAAGAGGGTAGCGGGGGGGACTACAATGAGCAGTTCTTC. Its protein is CASSQEGSGGDYNEQFF.

This clone was observed a handful of times. The chain is built from TRBV27 and TRBJ1-4; D gene uncertain. V dropped 5 bases and J dropped 4 bases, with 11 bases sitting between them. CDR1 and CDR2 (germline): MNHEY, SMNVEV (reference sequence). This CDR3 has 14 residues. CDR3 DNA: TGTGCCAGCAGTCCCCGGGAAAGTAATGAAAAACTGTTTTTT. Its protein product is CASSPRESNEKLFF.

There are a few counts of this clone. The chain is built from TRBV28 and TRBJ1-1; 10 bases are shared with TRBD1. Trimming took 5 bases from V and 4 from J; bases not matched to a gene: 1. The CDR3 runs to 13 residues. The germline CDR1 and CDR2 sequences are MDHEN and SYDVKM. The CDR3 protein is CASSGQGGTEAFF. The CDR3 bases are TGTGCCAGCAGTGGACAGGGGGGCACTGAAGCTTTCTTT.

The rearrangement uses TRBV11-2 and TRBJ1-6, with D possibly being TRBD1 (5 bases). This CDR3 is built from 15 residues. Trimming left V 3 bases short and J 8 bases short, with 14 bases between. Germline CDR1 reads SGHAT; CDR2 reads FQNNGV. The DNA of the CDR3 is TGTGCCAGCAGCTTCATAGGGACTTTTGATTCACCCCTCCACTTT. Translation: CASSFIGTFDSPLHF. The entire variable domain, with the rest obtained from reference TRBV11-2 and TRBJ1-6, is as follows: EAGVAQSPRYKIIEKRQSVAFWCNPISGHATLYWYQQILGQGPKLLIQFQNNGVVDDSQLPKDRFSAERLKGVDSTLKIQPAKLEDSAVYLCASSFIGTFDSPLHFGNGTRLTVT.

This clone was recorded a few times. CDR3 DNA sequence: TGCGCCAGCAGTATGGCCGGGACAGGGGGATCAGAGACCCAGTACTTC. This encodes CASSMAGTGGSETQYF. The rearrangement links TRBV5-1 to TRBJ2-5; 11 bases are shared with TRBD1. With V trimmed by 5 bases and J by 4 bases, 10 bases remained unmatched. The CDR3 has 16 amino acids. Germline V CDR1 and CDR2: SGHRS, YFSETQ.